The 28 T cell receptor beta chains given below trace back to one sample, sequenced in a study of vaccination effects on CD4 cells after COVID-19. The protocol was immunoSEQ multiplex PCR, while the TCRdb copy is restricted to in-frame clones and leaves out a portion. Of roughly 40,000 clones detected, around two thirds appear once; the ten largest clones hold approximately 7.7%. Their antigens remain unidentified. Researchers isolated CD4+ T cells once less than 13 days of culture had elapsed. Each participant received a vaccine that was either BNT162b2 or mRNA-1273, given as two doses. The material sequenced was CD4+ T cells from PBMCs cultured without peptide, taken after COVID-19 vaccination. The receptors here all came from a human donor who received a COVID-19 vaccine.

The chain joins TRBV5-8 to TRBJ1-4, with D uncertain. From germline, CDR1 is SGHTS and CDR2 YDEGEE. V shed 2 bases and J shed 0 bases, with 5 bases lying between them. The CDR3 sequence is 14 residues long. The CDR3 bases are TGTGCCAGCAGCTTAAGTGCAACTAATGAAAAACTGTTTTTT. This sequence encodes CASSLSATNEKLFF.

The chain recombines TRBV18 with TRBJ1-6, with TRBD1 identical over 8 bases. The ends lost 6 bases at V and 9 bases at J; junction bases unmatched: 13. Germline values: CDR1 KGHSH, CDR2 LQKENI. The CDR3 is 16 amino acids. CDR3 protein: CASSPGQAQGGSPLHF. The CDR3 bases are TGTGCCAGCTCCCCGGGACAGGCTCAGGGGGGTTCACCCCTCCACTTT.

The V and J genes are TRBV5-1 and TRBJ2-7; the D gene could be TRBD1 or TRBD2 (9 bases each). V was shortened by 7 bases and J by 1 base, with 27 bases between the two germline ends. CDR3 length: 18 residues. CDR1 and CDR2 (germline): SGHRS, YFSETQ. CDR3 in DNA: TGCGCCAGCCAATTAGGGACAGGGAATCTAGCGGGATCCTACGAGCAGTACTTC. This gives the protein CASQLGTGNLAGSYEQYF.

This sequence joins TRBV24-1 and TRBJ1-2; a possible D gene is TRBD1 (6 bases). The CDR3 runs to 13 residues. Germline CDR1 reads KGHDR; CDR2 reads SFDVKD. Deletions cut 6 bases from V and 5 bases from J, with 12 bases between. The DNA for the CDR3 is TGTGCCACCAGTCAGGGGAACTCGTATGGCTACACCTTC. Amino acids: CATSQGNSYGYTF.

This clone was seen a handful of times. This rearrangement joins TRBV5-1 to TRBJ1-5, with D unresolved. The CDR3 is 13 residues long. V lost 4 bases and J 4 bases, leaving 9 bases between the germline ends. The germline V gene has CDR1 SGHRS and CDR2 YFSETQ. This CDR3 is CASSPEGNQPQHF. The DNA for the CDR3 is TGCGCCAGCAGCCCGGAAGGTAATCAGCCCCAGCATTTT.

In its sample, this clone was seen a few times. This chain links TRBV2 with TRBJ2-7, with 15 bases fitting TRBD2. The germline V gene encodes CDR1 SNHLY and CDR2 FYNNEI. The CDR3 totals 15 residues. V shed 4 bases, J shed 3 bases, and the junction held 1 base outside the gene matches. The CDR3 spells CASSGTSGRVYEQYF. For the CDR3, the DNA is TGTGCCAGCAGTGGGACTAGCGGGAGGGTCTACGAGCAGTACTTC. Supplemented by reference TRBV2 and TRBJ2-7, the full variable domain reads EPEVTQTPSHQVTQMGQEVILRCVPISNHLYFYWYRQILGQKVEFLVSFYNNEISEKSEIFDDQFSVERPDGSNFTLKIRSTKLEDSAMYFCASSGTSGRVYEQYFGPGTRLTVT.

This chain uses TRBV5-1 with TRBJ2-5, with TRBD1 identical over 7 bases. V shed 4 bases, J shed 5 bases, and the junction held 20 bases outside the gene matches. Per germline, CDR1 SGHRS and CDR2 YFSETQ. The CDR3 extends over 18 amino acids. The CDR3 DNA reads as TGCGCCAGCAGCCTCGGGACAGCCTTGGCCCTTGCCTCGGAGACCCAGTACTTC. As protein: CASSLGTALALASETQYF.

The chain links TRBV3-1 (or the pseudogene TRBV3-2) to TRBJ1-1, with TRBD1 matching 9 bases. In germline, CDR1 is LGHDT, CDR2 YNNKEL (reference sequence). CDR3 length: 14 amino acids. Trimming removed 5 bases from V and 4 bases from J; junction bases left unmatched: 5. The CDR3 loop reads CASSYGQGSTEAFF. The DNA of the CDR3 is TGTGCCAGCAGCTACGGACAGGGGTCCACTGAAGCTTTCTTT.

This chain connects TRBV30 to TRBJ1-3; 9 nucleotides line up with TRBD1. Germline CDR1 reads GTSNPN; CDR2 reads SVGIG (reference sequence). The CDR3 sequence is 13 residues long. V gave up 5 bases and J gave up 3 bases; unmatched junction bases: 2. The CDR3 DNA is TGTGCCTGGGGGACAGGGAGTGGAAACACCATATATTTT. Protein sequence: CAWGTGSGNTIYF.

The chain's CDR3 is CASSSRETQYF. CDR3 nucleotide sequence: TGTGCCAGCAGCTCGCGAGAGACCCAGTACTTC. The chain links TRBV7-8 to TRBJ2-5; D ambiguous. Germline-derived CDR1 and CDR2 are SGHVS and FQNEAQ. V was clipped by 4 bases and J by 4 bases, with 4 bases between them. The length of the CDR3 is 11 residues.

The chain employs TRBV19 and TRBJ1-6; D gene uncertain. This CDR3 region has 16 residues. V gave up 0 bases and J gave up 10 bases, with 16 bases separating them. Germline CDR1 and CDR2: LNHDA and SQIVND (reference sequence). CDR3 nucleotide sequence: TGTGCCAGTAGTATAGATCCCACGGTGCCGAGATCACCCCTCCACTTT. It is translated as CASSIDPTVPRSPLHF.

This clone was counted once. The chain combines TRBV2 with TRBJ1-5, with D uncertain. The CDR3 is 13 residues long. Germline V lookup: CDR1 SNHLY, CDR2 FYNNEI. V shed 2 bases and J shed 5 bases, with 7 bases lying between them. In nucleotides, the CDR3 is TGTGCCAGCAGTGAAATCCGGGATCAGCCCCAGCATTTT. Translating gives CASSEIRDQPQHF.

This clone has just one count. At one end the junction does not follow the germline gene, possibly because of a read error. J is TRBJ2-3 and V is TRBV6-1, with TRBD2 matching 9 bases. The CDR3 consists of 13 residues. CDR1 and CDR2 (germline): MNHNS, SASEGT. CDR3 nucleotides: TGTGCCAGCAGTAAAGCGGGGGGAGATACGCAGTATTTT. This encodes CASSKAGGDTQYF.

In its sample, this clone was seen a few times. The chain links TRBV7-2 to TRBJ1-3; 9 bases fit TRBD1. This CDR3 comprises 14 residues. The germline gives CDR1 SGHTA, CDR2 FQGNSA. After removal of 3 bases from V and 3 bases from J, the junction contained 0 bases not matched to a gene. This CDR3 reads CASSLDRGGNTIYF. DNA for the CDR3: TGTGCCAGCAGCTTGGACAGGGGTGGAAACACCATATATTTT.

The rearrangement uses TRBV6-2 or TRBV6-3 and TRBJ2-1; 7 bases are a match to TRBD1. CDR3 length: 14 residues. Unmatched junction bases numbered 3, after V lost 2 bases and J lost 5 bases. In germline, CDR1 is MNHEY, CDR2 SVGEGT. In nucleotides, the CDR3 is TGTGCCAGCAGTTACGGGACAGCAAACAATGAGCAGTTCTTC. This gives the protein CASSYGTANNEQFF.

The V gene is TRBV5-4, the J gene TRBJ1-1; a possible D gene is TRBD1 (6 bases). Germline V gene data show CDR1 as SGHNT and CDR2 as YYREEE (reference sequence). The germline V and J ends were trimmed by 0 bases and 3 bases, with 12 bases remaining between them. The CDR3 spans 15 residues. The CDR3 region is CASSLGGHSDTEAFF. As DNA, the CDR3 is TGTGCCAGCAGCTTGGGGGGACACAGCGACACTGAAGCTTTCTTT.

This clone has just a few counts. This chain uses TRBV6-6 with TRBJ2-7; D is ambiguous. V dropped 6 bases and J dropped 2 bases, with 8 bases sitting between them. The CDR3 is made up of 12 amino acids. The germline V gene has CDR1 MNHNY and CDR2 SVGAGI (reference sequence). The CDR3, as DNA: TGTGCCAGCAGCTCTACGCCCTACGAGCAGTACTTC. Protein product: CASSSTPYEQYF.

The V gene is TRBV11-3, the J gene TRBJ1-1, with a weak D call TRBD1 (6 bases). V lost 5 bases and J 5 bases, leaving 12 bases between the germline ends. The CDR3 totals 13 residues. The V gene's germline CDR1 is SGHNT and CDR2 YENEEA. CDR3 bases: TGTGCCAGCAGCCGGACAGAGAGGACTGAAGCTTTCTTT. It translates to CASSRTERTEAFF.

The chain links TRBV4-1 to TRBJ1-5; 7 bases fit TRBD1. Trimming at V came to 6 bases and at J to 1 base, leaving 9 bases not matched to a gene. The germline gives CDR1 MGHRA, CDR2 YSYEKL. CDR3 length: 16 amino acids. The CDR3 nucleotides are TGCGCCAGCAGTCGTATCGCGGGACAGAGCAATCAGCCCCAGCATTTT. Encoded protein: CASSRIAGQSNQPQHF.

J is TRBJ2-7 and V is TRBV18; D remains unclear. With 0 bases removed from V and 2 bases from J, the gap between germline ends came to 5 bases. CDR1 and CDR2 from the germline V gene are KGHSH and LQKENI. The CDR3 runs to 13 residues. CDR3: CASSPPNTYEQYF. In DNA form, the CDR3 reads TGTGCCAGCTCACCACCTAATACCTACGAGCAGTACTTC.

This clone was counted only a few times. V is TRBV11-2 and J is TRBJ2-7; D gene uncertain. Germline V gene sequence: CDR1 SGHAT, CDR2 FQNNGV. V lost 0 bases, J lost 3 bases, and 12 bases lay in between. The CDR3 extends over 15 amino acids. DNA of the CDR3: TGTGCCAGCAGCTTAGATACGCAGTCTATCTACGAGCAGTACTTC. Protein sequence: CASSLDTQSIYEQYF.

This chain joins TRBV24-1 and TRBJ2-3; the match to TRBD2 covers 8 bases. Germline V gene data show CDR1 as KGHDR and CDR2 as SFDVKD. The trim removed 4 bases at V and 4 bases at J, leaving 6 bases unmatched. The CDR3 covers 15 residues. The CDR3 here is CATSDSGGFADTQYF. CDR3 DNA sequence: TGTGCCACCAGTGACTCGGGGGGGTTCGCAGATACGCAGTATTTT.

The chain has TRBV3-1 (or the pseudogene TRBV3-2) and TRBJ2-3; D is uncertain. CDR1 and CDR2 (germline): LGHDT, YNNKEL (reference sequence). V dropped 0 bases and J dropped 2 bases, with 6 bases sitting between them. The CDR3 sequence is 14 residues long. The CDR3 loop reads CASSQDRLTDTQYF. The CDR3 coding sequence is TGTGCCAGCAGCCAAGACCGCCTCACAGATACGCAGTATTTT.

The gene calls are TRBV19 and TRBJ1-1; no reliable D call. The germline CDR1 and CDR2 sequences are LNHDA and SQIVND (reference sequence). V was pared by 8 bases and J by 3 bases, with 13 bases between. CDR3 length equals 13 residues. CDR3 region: CASQREYYTEAFF. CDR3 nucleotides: TGTGCCAGTCAAAGGGAGTATTACACTGAAGCTTTCTTT.

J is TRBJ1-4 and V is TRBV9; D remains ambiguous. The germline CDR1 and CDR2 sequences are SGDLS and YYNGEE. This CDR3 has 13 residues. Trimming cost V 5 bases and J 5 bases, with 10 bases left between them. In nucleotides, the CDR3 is TGTGCCAGCAGTAGACACACCAATGAAAAACTGTTTTTT. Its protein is CASSRHTNEKLFF.

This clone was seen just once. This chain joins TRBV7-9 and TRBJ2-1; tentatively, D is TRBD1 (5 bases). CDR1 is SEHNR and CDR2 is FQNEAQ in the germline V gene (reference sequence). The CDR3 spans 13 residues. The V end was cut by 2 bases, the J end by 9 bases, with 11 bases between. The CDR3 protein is CASSLSGISEQFF. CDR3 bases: TGTGCCAGCAGCTTATCAGGGATAAGTGAGCAGTTCTTC.

CDR3 loop: CASSEVVSVSSYEQYF. CDR3 coding DNA: TGTGCCAGCAGTGAGGTTGTTTCGGTTTCCTCCTACGAGCAGTACTTC. This chain links TRBV6-1 with TRBJ2-7, with D unresolved. This CDR3 has 16 residues. The germline V gene encodes CDR1 MNHNS and CDR2 SASEGT. V dropped 3 bases and J dropped 0 bases, with 15 bases sitting between them.

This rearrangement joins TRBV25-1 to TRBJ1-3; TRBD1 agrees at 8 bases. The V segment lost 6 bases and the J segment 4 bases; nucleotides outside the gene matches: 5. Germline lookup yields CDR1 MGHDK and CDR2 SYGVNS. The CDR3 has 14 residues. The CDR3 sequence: CASSGQGGGNTIYF. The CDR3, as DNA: TGTGCCAGCAGCGGACAGGGTGGAGGAAACACCATATATTTT.